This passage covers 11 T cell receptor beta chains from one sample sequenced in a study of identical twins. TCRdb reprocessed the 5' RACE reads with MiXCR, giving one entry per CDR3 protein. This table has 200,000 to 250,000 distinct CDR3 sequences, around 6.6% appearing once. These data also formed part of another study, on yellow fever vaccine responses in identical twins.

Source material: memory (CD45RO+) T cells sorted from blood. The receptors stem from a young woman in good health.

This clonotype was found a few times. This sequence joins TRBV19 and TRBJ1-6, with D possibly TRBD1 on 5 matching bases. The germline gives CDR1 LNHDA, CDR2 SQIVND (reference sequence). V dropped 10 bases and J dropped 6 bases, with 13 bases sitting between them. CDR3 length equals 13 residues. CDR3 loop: CATNTGLNSPLHF. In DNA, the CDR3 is TGTGCCACGAATACGGGGCTTAATTCACCCCTCCACTTT.

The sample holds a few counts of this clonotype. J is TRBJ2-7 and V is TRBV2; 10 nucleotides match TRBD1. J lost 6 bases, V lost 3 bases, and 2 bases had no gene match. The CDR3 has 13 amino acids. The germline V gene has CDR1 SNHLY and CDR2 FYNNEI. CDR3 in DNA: TGTGCCAGCAGTGATGACAGGGGGCGCGAGCAGTACTTC. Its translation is CASSDDRGREQYF.

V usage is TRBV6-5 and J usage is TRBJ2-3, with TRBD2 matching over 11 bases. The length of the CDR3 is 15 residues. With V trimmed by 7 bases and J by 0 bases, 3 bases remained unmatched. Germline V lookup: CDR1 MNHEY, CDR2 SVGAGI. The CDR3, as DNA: TGTGCCAGCAATTTAGCGGGAGGGAGCACAGATACGCAGTATTTT. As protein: CASNLAGGSTDTQYF.

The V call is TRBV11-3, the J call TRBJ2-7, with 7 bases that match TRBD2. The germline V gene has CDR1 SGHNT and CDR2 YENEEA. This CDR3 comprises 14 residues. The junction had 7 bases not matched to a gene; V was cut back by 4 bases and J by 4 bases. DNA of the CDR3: TGTGCCAGCAGCTCTAGCGGAACCGTTTACGAGCAGTACTTC. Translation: CASSSSGTVYEQYF. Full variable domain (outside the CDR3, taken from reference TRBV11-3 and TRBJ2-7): EAGVVQSPRYKIIEKKQPVAFWCNPISGHNTLYWYLQNLGQGPELLIRYENEEAVDDSQLPKDRFSAERLKGVDSTLKIQPAELGDSAVYLCASSSSGTVYEQYFGPGTRLTVT.

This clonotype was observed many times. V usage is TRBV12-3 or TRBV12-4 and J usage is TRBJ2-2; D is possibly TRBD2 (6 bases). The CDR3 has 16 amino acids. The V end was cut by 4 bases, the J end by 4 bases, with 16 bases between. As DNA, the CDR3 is TGTGCCAGCAGTTCCCTCTCAGCGGAGGGCACCGGGGAGCTGTTTTTT. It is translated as CASSSLSAEGTGELFF.

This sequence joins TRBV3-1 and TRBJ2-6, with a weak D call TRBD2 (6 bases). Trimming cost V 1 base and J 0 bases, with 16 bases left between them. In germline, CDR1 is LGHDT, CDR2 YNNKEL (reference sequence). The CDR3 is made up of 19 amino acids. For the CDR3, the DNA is TGTGCCAGCAGCCAAGGTTTCGGGGGTGGGGCCTCTGGGGCCAACGTCCTGACTTTC. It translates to CASSQGFGGGASGANVLTF.

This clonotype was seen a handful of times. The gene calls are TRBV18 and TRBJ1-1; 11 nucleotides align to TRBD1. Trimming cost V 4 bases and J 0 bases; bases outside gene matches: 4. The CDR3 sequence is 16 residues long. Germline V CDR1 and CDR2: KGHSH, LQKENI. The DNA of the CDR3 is TGTGCCAGCTCACAAGGGACAGGGGGTATGAACACTGAAGCTTTCTTT. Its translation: CASSQGTGGMNTEAFF.

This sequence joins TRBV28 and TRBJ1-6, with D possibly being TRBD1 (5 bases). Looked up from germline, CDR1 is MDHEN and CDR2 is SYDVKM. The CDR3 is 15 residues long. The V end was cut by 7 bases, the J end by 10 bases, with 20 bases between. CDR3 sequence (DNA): TGTGCCAGCACCCAAACTCCCGGGGGTGGATCACCCCTCCACTTT. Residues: CASTQTPGGGSPLHF.

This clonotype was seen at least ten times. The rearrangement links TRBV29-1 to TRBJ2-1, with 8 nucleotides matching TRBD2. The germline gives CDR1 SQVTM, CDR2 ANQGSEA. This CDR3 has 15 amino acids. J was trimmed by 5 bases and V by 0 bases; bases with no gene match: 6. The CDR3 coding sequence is TGCAGCGTTGAAGAGGGGAGCGGGGGCCACAATGAGCAGTTCTTC. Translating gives CSVEEGSGGHNEQFF.

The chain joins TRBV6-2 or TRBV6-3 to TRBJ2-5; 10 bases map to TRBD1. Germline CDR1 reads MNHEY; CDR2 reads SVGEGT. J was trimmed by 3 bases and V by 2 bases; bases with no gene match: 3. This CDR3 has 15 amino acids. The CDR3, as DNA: TGTGCCAGCAGTTACCCGGGGACAGGGGAAGAGACCCAGTACTTC. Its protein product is CASSYPGTGEETQYF.

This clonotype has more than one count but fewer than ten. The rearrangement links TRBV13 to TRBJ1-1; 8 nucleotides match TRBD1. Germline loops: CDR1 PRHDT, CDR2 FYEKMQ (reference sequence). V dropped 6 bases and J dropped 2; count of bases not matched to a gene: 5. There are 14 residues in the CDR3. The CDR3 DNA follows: TGTGCCAGCAGGGAGACAGGGGTAAACACTGAAGCTTTCTTT. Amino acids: CASRETGVNTEAFF.